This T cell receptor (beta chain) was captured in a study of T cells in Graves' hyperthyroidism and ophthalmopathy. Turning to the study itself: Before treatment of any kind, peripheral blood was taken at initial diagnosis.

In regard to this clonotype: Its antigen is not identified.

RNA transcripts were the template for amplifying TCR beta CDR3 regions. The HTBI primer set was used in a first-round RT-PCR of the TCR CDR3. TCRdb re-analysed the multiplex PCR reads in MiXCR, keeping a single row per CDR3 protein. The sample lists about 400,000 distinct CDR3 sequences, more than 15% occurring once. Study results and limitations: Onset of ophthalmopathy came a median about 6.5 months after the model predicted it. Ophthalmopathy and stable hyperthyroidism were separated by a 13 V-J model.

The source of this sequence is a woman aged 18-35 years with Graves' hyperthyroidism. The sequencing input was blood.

In DNA, the CDR3 is TGTGCCAGTAGTAGGTCAGGGAGCGCAAAACTGTTTTTT. Its protein is CASSRSGSAKLFF. This rearrangement joins TRBV19 to TRBJ1-4, with D possibly being TRBD1 (5 bases). Trimming pared 4 bases from V and 10 bases from J, leaving 13 bases between. Germline CDR1 LNHDA, CDR2 SQIVND (reference sequence). CDR3 length: 13 residues.